The 10 T cell receptor beta chains listed next were all sequenced from one sample in a study of cytomegalovirus exposure and HLA in healthy donors. The primer mix had 60 Vbeta and 13 Jbeta primers. Sequencing used immunoSEQ multiplex PCR; TCRdb keeps in-frame clones, though not all of them. This sample yields 100,000 to 150,000 clones, of which over 75% are seen a single time; less than 6% belongs to the top ten. The sequenced sample consisted of PBMCs. The receptors come from a young man in good health and CMV-seropositive.

In this sample, this clone turned up once. The chain employs TRBV7-9 and TRBJ2-7; a weak D match, TRBD1 (6 bases). This CDR3 has 14 residues. The V gene's germline CDR1 is SEHNR and CDR2 FQNEAQ (reference sequence). The ends were cut back, 2 bases at V and 6 bases at J, with 14 bases in the middle. The CDR3: CASSLYQGQAEQYF. DNA for the CDR3: TGTGCCAGCAGCTTATATCAGGGGCAGGCCGAGCAGTACTTC. Combining the CDR3 with reference TRBV7-9 and TRBJ2-7 gives the whole variable domain DTGVSQNPRHKITKRGQNVTFRCDPISEHNRLYWYRQTLGQGPEFLTYFQNEAQLEKSRLLSDRFSAERPKGSFSTLEIQRTEQGDSAMYLCASSLYQGQAEQYFGPGTRLTVT.

The chain recombines TRBV7-9 with TRBJ1-1, with a possible D match to TRBD1 (5 bases). The CDR3 length is 16 residues. Trimming took off 4 bases at V and 5 bases at J, with 20 bases between the two ends. Germline V gives CDR1 SEHNR, CDR2 FQNEAQ (reference sequence). The DNA of the CDR3 is TGTGCCAGCAGCTCCCGGGCGGGGCTTAGAGGGACTGAAGCTTTCTTT. This translates into CASSSRAGLRGTEAFF.

This clone was seen only a few times. This chain links TRBV29-1 with TRBJ2-1; TRBD1 agrees at 8 bases. Trimming took 0 bases from V and 2 from J; bases not matched to a gene: 12. The CDR3 consists of 18 residues. Germline V lookup: CDR1 SQVTM, CDR2 ANQGSEA. CDR3 sequence reads: CSVEESTLRDRTYNEQFF. CDR3 sequence (DNA): TGCAGCGTTGAAGAATCGACGCTCCGGGACAGGACCTACAATGAGCAGTTCTTC.

This chain's CDR3 is CASSFYGGSSYEQYF. The DNA for the CDR3 is TGTGCCAGCAGCTTCTACGGGGGGTCCTCCTACGAGCAGTACTTC. The chain carries TRBV7-2 and TRBJ2-7, with 7 bases lining up with TRBD2. Germline V lookup: CDR1 SGHTA, CDR2 FQGNSA. Trimming at V came to 3 bases and at J to 0 bases, leaving 5 bases not matched to a gene. CDR3 length: 15 amino acids.

This clone appeared a few times. The V and J genes are TRBV7-2 and TRBJ1-3, with 7 positions matching TRBD1. The germline CDR1 and CDR2 sequences are SGHTA and FQGNSA. The CDR3 sequence is 14 residues long. Trimming at V came to 5 bases and at J to 4 bases, leaving 5 bases not matched to a gene. This chain's CDR3 is CASSADRVGNTIYF. The CDR3 coding sequence is TGTGCCAGCAGCGCAGACAGGGTCGGAAACACCATATATTTT.

The CDR3 is CASRRDSLHQPQHF. DNA of the CDR3: TGTGCCAGCAGGAGGGACAGTCTTCATCAGCCCCAGCATTTT. The J gene is TRBJ1-5, the V gene TRBV5-4; TRBD1 aligns across 7 bases. The ends lost 5 bases at V and 5 bases at J; junction bases unmatched: 7. The CDR3 sequence is 14 residues long. CDR1 SGHNT and CDR2 YYREEE come from the germline V gene (reference sequence).

The chain carries TRBV29-1 and TRBJ1-1; TRBD1 matches 9 bases. There are 14 residues in the CDR3. V lost 7 bases to trimming and J lost 5 bases; unmatched junction nucleotides: 11. Per germline, CDR1 SQVTM and CDR2 ANQGSEA. The CDR3 DNA is TGCAGCGCACCCAGACAGGGGGTAGGAACTGAAGCTTTCTTT. Translating it yields CSAPRQGVGTEAFF.

This chain joins TRBV28 and TRBJ2-7; 9 bases match TRBD1. Germline CDR1 is MDHEN and CDR2 is SYDVKM. CDR3 length equals 13 residues. The ends lost 6 bases at V and 11 bases at J; junction bases unmatched: 11. The CDR3 is CASRPTGTGKKYF. CDR3 DNA sequence: TGTGCCAGCAGGCCCACCGGGACAGGGAAAAAGTACTTC.

This chain joins TRBV27 and TRBJ1-1; no reliable D call. V dropped 11 bases and J dropped 0 bases, with 16 bases sitting between them. From germline, CDR1 is MNHEY and CDR2 SMNVEV (reference sequence). The CDR3 runs to 14 residues. This CDR3 is CASHARGVNTEAFF. The CDR3, as DNA: TGTGCCTCTCACGCGCGGGGTGTGAACACTGAAGCTTTCTTT.

This clone was counted only a few times. This rearrangement joins TRBV19 to TRBJ1-2; 7 nucleotides align to TRBD1. Germline loops: CDR1 LNHDA, CDR2 SQIVND (reference sequence). CDR3 length equals 15 residues. J gave up 4 bases and V 3 bases, and 8 bases lay outside the gene matches. Written as DNA, the CDR3 is TGTGCCAGTAGTATGAGTTCCCAGGGGGGCTATGGCTACACCTTC. It encodes CASSMSSQGGYGYTF.